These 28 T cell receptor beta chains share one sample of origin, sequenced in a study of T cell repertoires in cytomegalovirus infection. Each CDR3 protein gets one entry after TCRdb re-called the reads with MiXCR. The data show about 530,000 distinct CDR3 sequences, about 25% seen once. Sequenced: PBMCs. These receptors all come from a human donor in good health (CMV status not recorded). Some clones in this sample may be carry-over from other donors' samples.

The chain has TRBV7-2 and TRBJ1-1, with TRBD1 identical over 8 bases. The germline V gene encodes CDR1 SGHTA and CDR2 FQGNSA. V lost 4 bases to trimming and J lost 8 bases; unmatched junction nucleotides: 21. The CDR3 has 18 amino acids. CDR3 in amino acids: CASSSRISGTGKFLEAFF. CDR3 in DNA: TGTGCCAGCAGCTCACGAATCTCCGGGACAGGTAAATTCTTGGAAGCTTTCTTT. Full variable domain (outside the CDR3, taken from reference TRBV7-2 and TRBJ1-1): GAGVSQSPSNKVTEKGKDVELRCDPISGHTALYWYRQSLGQGLEFLIYFQGNSAPDKSGLPSDRFSAERTGGSVSTLTIQRTQQEDSAVYLCASSSRISGTGKFLEAFFGQGTRLTVV.

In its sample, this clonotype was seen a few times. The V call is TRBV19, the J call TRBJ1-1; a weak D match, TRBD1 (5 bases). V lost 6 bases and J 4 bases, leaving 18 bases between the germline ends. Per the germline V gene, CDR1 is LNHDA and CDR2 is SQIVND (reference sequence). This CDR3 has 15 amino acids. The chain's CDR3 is CASRPGPTLSTEAFF. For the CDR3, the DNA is TGTGCCAGTAGGCCGGGGCCGACGCTGAGCACTGAAGCTTTCTTT. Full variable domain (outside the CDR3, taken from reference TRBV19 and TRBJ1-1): DGGITQSPKYLFRKEGQNVTLSCEQNLNHDAMYWYRQDPGQGLRLIYYSQIVNDFQKGDIAEGYSVSREKKESFPLTVTSAQKNPTAFYLCASRPGPTLSTEAFFGQGTRLTVV.

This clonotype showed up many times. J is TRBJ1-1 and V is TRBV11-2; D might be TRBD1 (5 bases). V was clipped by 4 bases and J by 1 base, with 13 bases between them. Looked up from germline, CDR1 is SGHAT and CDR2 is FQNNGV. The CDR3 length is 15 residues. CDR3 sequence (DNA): TGTGCCAGCAGCTCAACAGGACGCTCGAACACTGAAGCTTTCTTT. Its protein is CASSSTGRSNTEAFF.

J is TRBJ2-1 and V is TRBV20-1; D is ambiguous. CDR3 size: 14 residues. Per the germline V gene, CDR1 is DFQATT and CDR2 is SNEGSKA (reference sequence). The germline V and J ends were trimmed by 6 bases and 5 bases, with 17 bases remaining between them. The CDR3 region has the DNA TGCAGTGCCACCAGAAGGCTACTTCACAATGAGCAGTTCTTC. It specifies CSATRRLLHNEQFF.

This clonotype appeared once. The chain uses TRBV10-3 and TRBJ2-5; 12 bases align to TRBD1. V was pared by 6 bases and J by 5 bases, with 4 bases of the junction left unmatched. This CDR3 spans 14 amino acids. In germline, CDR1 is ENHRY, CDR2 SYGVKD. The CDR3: CAIRGTGGLETQYF. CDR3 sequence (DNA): TGTGCCATCAGGGGGACAGGGGGCTTGGAGACCCAGTACTTC.

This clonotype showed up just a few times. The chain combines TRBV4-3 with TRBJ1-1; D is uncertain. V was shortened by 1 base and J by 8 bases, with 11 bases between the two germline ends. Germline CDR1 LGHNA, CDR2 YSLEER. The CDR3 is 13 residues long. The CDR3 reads CASSQGQWREAFF. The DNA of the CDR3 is TGCGCCAGCAGCCAAGGTCAGTGGAGGGAAGCTTTCTTT.

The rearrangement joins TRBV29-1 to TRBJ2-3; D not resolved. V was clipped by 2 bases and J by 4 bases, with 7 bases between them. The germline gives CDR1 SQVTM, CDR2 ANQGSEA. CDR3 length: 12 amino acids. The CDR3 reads CSVEQTPDTQYF. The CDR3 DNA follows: TGCAGCGTTGAACAGACACCAGATACGCAGTATTTT.

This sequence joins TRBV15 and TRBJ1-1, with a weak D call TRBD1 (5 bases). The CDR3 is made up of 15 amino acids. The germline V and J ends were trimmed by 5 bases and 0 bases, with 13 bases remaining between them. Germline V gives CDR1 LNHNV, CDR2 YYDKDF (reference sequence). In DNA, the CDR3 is TGTGCCACCAGCGCTCGGGGACTGATGAACACTGAAGCTTTCTTT. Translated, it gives CATSARGLMNTEAFF. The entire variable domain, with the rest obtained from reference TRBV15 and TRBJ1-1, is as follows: DAMVIQNPRYQVTQFGKPVTLSCSQTLNHNVMYWYQQKSSQAPKLLFHYYDKDFNNEADTPDNFQSRRPNTSFCFLDIRSPGLGDTAMYLCATSARGLMNTEAFFGQGTRLTVV.

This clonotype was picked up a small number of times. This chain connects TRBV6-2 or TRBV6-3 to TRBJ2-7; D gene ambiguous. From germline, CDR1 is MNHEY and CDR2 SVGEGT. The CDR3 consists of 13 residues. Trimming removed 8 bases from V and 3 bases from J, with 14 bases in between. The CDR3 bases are TGTGCCAGCGTAAGTTTTTTTGACTACGAGCAGTACTTC. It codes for CASVSFFDYEQYF.

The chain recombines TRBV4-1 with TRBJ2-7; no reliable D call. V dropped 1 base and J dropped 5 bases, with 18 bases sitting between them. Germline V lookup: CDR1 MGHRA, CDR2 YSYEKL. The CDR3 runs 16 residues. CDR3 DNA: TGCGCCAGCAGCCAAGTTCTAGGACGGGTCCGGCACGAGCAGTACTTC. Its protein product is CASSQVLGRVRHEQYF.

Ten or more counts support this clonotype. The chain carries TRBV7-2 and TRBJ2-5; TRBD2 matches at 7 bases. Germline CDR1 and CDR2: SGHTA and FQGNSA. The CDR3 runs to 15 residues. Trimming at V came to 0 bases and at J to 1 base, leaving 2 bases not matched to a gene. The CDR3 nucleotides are TGTGCCAGCAGCTTAGCCAGCGGGACCCAAGAGACCCAGTACTTC. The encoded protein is CASSLASGTQETQYF.

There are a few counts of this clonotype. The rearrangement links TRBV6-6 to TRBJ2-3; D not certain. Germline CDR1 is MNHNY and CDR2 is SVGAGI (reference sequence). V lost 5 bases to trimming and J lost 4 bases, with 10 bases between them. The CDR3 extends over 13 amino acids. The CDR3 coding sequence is TGTGCCAGCAGTGCCAGACTCGCAGATACGCAGTATTTT. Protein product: CASSARLADTQYF.

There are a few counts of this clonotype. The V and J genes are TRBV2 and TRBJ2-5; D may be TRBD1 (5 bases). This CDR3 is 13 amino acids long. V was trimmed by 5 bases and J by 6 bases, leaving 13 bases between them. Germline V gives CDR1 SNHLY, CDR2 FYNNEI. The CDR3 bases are TGTGCCAGCAGTCCGGACACCCTGCAGACCCAGTACTTC. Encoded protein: CASSPDTLQTQYF.

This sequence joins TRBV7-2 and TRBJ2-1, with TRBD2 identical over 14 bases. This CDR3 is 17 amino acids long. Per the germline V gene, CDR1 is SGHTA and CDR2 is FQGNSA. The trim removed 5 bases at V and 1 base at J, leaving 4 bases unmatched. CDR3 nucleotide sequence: TGTGCCAGCAGCGGGTGGACTAGCGGGAGGTCCTACAATGAGCAGTTCTTC. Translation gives CASSGWTSGRSYNEQFF. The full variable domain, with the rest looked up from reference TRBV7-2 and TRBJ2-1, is GAGVSQSPSNKVTEKGKDVELRCDPISGHTALYWYRQSLGQGLEFLIYFQGNSAPDKSGLPSDRFSAERTGGSVSTLTIQRTQQEDSAVYLCASSGWTSGRSYNEQFFGPGTRLTVL.

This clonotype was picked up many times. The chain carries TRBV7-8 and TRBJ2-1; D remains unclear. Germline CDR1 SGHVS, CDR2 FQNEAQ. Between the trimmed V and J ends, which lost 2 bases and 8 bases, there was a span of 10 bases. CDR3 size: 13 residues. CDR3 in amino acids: CASSLTDSHEQFF. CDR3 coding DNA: TGTGCCAGCAGCTTAACAGATTCCCATGAGCAGTTCTTC.

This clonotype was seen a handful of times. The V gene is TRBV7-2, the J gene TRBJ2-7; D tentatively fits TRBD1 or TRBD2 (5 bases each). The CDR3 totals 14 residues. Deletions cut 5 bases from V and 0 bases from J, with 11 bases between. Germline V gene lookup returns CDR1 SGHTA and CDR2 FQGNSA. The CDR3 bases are TGTGCCAGCAGCCCCCCGGGACCCTCCTACGAGCAGTACTTC. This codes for CASSPPGPSYEQYF.

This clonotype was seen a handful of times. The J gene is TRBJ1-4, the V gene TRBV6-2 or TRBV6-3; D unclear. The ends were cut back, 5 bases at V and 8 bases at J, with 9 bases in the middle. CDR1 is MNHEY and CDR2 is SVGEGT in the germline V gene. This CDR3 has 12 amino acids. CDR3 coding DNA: TGTGCCAGCAGTAGGACGCGAGAAAAACTGTTTTTT. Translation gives CASSRTREKLFF.

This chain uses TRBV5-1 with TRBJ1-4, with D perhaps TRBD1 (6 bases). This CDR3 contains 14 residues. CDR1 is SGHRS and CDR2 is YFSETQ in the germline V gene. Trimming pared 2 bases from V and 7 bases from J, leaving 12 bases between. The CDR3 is CASSFGRGGEKLFF. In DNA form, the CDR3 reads TGCGCCAGCAGCTTTGGCAGGGGAGGTGAAAAACTGTTTTTT.

This CDR3 is CSARSGREVDTQYF. CDR3 sequence (DNA): TGCAGTGCTAGATCCGGGAGGGAAGTAGATACGCAGTATTTT. The gene calls are TRBV20-1 and TRBJ2-3; 8 nucleotides match TRBD2. CDR1 DFQATT and CDR2 SNEGSKA come from the germline V gene (reference sequence). J gave up 5 bases and V 2 bases, and 6 bases lay outside the gene matches. The CDR3 spans 14 residues.

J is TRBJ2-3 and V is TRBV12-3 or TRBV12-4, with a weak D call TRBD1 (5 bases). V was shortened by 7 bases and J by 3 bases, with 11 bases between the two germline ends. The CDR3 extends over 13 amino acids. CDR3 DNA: TGTGCCAGCACGCAAGGGGCGACAGATACGCAGTATTTT. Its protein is CASTQGATDTQYF.

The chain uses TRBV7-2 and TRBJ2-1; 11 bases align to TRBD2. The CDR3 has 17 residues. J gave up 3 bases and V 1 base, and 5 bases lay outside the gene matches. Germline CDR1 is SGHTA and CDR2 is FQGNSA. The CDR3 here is CASSLGPLAGGYNEQFF. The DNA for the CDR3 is TGTGCCAGCAGCTTAGGACCCCTAGCGGGAGGCTACAATGAGCAGTTCTTC.

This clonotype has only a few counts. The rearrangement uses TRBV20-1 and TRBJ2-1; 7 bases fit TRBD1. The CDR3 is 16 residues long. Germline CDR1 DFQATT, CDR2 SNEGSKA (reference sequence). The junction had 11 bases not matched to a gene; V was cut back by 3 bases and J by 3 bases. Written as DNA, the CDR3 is TGCAGTGCTAGTCCATTTGTGGGACAGAACTACAATGAGCAGTTCTTC. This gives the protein CSASPFVGQNYNEQFF.

The CDR3 nucleotides are TGTGCCAGCAGTTACCAGGGAGAGCAGTTCTTC. This translates into CASSYQGEQFF. J is TRBJ2-1 and V is TRBV27, with a possible D match to TRBD1 (5 bases). Deletions cut 4 bases from V and 10 bases from J, with 8 bases between. The germline gives CDR1 MNHEY, CDR2 SMNVEV (reference sequence). The CDR3 extends over 11 amino acids.

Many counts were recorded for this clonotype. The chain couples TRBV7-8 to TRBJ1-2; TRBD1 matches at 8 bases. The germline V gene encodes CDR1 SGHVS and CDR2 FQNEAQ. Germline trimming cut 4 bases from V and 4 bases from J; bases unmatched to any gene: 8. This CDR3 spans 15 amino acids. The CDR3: CASSSDRGPIYGYTF. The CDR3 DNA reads TGTGCCAGCAGCTCCGACAGGGGACCGATCTATGGCTACACCTTC. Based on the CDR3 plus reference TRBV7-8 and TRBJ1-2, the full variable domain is GAGVSQSPRYKVAKRGQDVALRCDPISGHVSLFWYQQALGQGPEFLTYFQNEAQLDKSGLPSDRFFAERPEGSVSTLKIQRTQQEDSAVYLCASSSDRGPIYGYTFGSGTRLTVV.

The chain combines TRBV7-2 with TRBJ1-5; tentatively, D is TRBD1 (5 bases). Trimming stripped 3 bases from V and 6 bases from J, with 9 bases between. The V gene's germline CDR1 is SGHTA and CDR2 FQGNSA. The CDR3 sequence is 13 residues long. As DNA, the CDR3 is TGTGCCAGCAGCTTTCAGGGAACTCAGCCCCAGCATTTT. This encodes CASSFQGTQPQHF.

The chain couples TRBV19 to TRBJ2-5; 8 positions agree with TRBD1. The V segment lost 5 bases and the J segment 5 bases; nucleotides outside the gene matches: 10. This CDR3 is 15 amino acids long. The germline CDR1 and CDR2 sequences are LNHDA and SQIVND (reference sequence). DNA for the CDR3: TGTGCCAGTAGTCCGCGGGACAGGAGTTTGGAGACCCAGTACTTC. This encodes CASSPRDRSLETQYF.

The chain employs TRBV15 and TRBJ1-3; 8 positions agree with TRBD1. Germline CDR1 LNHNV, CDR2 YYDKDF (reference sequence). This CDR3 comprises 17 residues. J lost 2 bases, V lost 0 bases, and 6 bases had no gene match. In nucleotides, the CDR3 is TGTGCCACCAGCAGAGATACATGGGACAGGACTGGAAACACCATATATTTT. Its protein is CATSRDTWDRTGNTIYF. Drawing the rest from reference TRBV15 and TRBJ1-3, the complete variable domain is DAMVIQNPRYQVTQFGKPVTLSCSQTLNHNVMYWYQQKSSQAPKLLFHYYDKDFNNEADTPDNFQSRRPNTSFCFLDIRSPGLGDTAMYLCATSRDTWDRTGNTIYFGEGSWLTVV.

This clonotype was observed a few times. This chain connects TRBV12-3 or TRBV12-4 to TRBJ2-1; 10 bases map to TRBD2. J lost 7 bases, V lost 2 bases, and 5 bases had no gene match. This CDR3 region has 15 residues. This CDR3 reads CASSLLAGGVNEQFF. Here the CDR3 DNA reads TGTGCCAGCAGTTTATTAGCGGGAGGTGTAAATGAGCAGTTCTTC.